Each of the 4 T cell receptor beta chains below was sequenced from the same sample in a study of blood T cell repertoires in COVID-19. Repertoires were generated with immunoSEQ multiplex PCR, while TCRdb's copy carries only in-frame clones and drops some. The sample has over 400,000 clones; less than 90% are singletons. Material: PBMCs or T cells enriched from blood (not recorded which). These TCRs come from a woman aged 55-70 years who had recovered from COVID-19.

The rearrangement uses TRBV28 and TRBJ2-2; 9 nucleotides align to TRBD1. The V gene's germline CDR1 is MDHEN and CDR2 SYDVKM. Losses at the gene ends were 7 bases for V and 1 base for J; bases not matched to a gene: 1. The CDR3 is 14 amino acids. CDR3 DNA sequence: TGTGCCAGCACGGGACAGGGGAACACCGGGGAGCTGTTTTTT. It specifies CASTGQGNTGELFF.

The chain combines TRBV19 with TRBJ1-5, with D unresolved. The CDR3 runs to 13 residues. The germline gives CDR1 LNHDA, CDR2 SQIVND (reference sequence). The V end lost 3 bases, the J end lost 5 bases, and 8 bases lay between the germline ends. The CDR3 region is CASSMARDQPQHF. The CDR3 coding sequence is TGTGCCAGTAGTATGGCACGGGATCAGCCCCAGCATTTT.

The chain recombines TRBV5-1 with TRBJ2-5, with D possibly matching TRBD1 (7 bases). The CDR3 covers 14 residues. Germline V gene sequence: CDR1 SGHRS, CDR2 YFSETQ. V was trimmed by 2 bases and J by 2 bases, leaving 10 bases between them. CDR3 protein: CASSFQGGQETQYF. In nucleotides, the CDR3 is TGCGCCAGCAGCTTCCAGGGGGGACAAGAGACCCAGTACTTC.

This chain connects TRBV25-1 to TRBJ2-1; 10 bases are a match to TRBD2. The CDR3 sequence is 16 residues long. CDR1 and CDR2 from the germline V gene are MGHDK and SYGVNS. The ends lost 5 bases at V and 3 bases at J; junction bases unmatched: 7. In DNA, the CDR3 is TGTGCCAGCAGTTTGGGGACTAGCGACGTCTACAATGAGCAGTTCTTC. The encoded protein is CASSLGTSDVYNEQFF. Using reference TRBV25-1 and TRBJ2-1 for the parts outside the CDR3, the full variable domain is EADIYQTPRYLVIGTGKKITLECSQTMGHDKMYWYQQDPGMELHLIHYSYGVNSTEKGDLSSESTVSRIRTEHFPLTLESARPSHTSQYLCASSLGTSDVYNEQFFGPGTRLTVL.